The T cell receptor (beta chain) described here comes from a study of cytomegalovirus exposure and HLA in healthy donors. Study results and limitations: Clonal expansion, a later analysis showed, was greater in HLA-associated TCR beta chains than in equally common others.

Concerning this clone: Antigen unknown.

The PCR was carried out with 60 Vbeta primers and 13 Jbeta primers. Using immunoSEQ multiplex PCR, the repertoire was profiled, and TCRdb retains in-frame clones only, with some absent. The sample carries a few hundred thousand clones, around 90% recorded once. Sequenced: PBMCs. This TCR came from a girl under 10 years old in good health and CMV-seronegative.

CDR3 amino acids: CSATGDTQYF. CDR3 coding DNA: TGCAGTGCTACAGGAGATACGCAGTATTTT. The chain combines TRBV20-1 with TRBJ2-3; no clear D. The length of the CDR3 is 10 residues. Between the trimmed V and J ends, which lost 4 bases and 5 bases, there was a span of 4 bases. The germline gives CDR1 DFQATT, CDR2 SNEGSKA (reference sequence).